The table lists the clone carrying this T cell receptor beta chain with a few counts. The antigen is undetermined. This specimen belongs to a study of cytomegalovirus exposure and HLA in healthy donors. Whole-study results and caveats: CMV serostatus was the sole immune exposure information available. What a later analysis showed was that several of the most significant clusters appeared linked to common viral pathogens. Analysis was performed later, and it showed HLA-associated TCR beta chains to be more clonally expanded than equally common others. An assumption of roughly uniform sequencing depth across donors underlay the presence/absence analyses.

The PCR contained 60 Vbeta and 13 Jbeta primers. The method was immunoSEQ multiplex PCR; TCRdb's version includes in-frame clones alone and lacks a portion of them. The sample gives a few hundred thousand clones, roughly 75% of which show up once; approximately 1.7% is in the top ten. The CDR3 runs 14 residues. Germline CDR1 and CDR2: SGDLS and YYNGEE. The V gene lost 0 bases and the J gene lost 0 bases, with 6 bases spanning the gap. Specimen: PBMCs. The receptor comes from a woman under 40 in good health and CMV-seronegative. The chain recombines TRBV9 with TRBJ1-1; possible D gene TRBD1, 5 bases. The CDR3 protein is CASSVGQLNTEAFF. Here the CDR3 DNA reads TGTGCCAGCAGCGTAGGACAGTTGAACACTGAAGCTTTCTTT.